These 24 T cell receptor beta chains were all obtained from the same sample, sequenced in a study of T cells in Graves' hyperthyroidism and ophthalmopathy. Amplification of TCR beta CDR3 regions used RNA as the template. An initial round of RT-PCR targeting the TCR CDR3 relied on the HTBI primer set. TCRdb passed the multiplex PCR reads through MiXCR, listing each CDR3 protein once. The table lists fewer than 350,000 distinct CDR3 sequences, less than 20% of them singletons. The specimen sequenced was blood. The receptors derive from a woman between 40 and 50 years old with Graves' ophthalmopathy.

This clonotype was seen more than once but under ten times. The gene calls are TRBV19 and TRBJ1-1; D call uncertain. V lost 2 bases and J lost 4, with 14 bases in between. There are 15 residues in the CDR3. Germline V gives CDR1 LNHDA, CDR2 SQIVND (reference sequence). CDR3: CASSIPGKGGTEAFF. CDR3 sequence (DNA): TGTGCCAGTAGTATACCCGGGAAAGGAGGCACTGAAGCTTTCTTT.

This clonotype was seen repeatedly, ten times or more. J is TRBJ1-5 and V is TRBV19; unclear D gene. The CDR3 has 14 residues. Germline CDR1 is LNHDA and CDR2 is SQIVND (reference sequence). V was clipped by 3 bases and J by 5 bases, with 11 bases between them. The CDR3 here is CASSISGVHQPQHF. CDR3 sequence (DNA): TGTGCCAGTAGTATTTCGGGAGTTCATCAGCCCCAGCATTTT.

This clonotype was picked up many times. V gene TRBV2 combines with J gene TRBJ1-5; no firm D call. CDR3 length: 13 residues. Trimming left V 10 bases short and J 1 base short, with 11 bases between. Germline assignment: CDR1 SNHLY and CDR2 FYNNEI. The CDR3 nucleotides read TGTGCCACAGCTTTGGGGAGCAATCAGCCCCAGCATTTT. Translating gives CATALGSNQPQHF. The entire variable domain, with the rest obtained from reference TRBV2 and TRBJ1-5, is as follows: EPEVTQTPSHQVTQMGQEVILRCVPISNHLYFYWYRQILGQKVEFLVSFYNNEISEKSEIFDDQFSVERPDGSNFTLKIRSTKLEDSAMYFCATALGSNQPQHFGDGTRLSIL.

This clonotype has at least ten counts. This chain connects TRBV20-1 to TRBJ2-7; a weak D match, TRBD2 (6 bases). Looked up from germline, CDR1 is DFQATT and CDR2 is SNEGSKA (reference sequence). Trimming removed 4 bases from V and 4 bases from J, with 17 bases in between. The CDR3 spans 14 residues. The CDR3 nucleotides are TGCAGTGCTATCGTGGGGGGTGCCAATTACGAGCAGTACTTC. Translating it yields CSAIVGGANYEQYF.

This clonotype was seen repeatedly, ten times or more. The chain recombines TRBV6-1 with TRBJ2-7, with 8 bases matching TRBD1. Trimming removed 7 bases from V and 7 bases from J; junction bases left unmatched: 9. The CDR3 extends over 13 amino acids. Germline CDR1 reads MNHNS; CDR2 reads SASEGT. Written as DNA, the CDR3 is TGTGCCAGCAATAACCAGGGGGCTGGGGAGCAGTACTTC. This translates into CASNNQGAGEQYF.

This clonotype was seen repeatedly, ten times or more. The rearrangement links TRBV10-3 to TRBJ2-7; the D gene could be TRBD1 or TRBD2 (5 bases each). The V gene lost 8 bases and the J gene lost 1 base, with 9 bases spanning the gap. Germline V gene sequence: CDR1 ENHRY, CDR2 SYGVKD. The CDR3 length is 12 residues. The CDR3 loop reads CAIGGGSYEQYF. For the CDR3, the DNA is TGTGCCATCGGGGGTGGGTCCTACGAGCAGTACTTC.

This clonotype was seen many times. The gene calls are TRBV6-5 and TRBJ2-5; D possibly corresponds to TRBD2 (5 bases). Germline CDR1 MNHEY, CDR2 SVGAGI. The V end was cut by 10 bases, the J end by 7 bases, with 13 bases between. The CDR3 extends over 11 amino acids. The CDR3 is CAISQGGTQYF. In nucleotides, the CDR3 is TGTGCCATTTCTCAAGGAGGGACCCAGTACTTC.

This clonotype was counted a few times. V usage is TRBV13 and J usage is TRBJ2-5; the match to TRBD2 covers 9 bases. This CDR3 has 13 residues. V shed 8 bases, J shed 5 bases, and the junction held 6 bases outside the gene matches. Germline values: CDR1 PRHDT, CDR2 FYEKMQ (reference sequence). The CDR3 DNA follows: TGTGCCAGCTCGCGGGGGGGCAGCGAGACCCAGTACTTC. It specifies CASSRGGSETQYF.

This clonotype was seen repeatedly, ten times or more. Relative to the germline gene, one junction end is altered; a read error may explain this. CDR3: CASSLRIDPPGVYEQCF. The DNA for the CDR3 is TGTGCCAGCAGTTTAAGGATAGACCCCCCGGGAGTTTACGAGCAGTGCTTC. This sequence joins TRBV12-3 or TRBV12-4 and TRBJ2-7, with D perhaps matching TRBD2 (6 bases). The CDR3 sequence is 17 residues long.

This clonotype was recorded many times. The J gene is TRBJ1-2, the V gene TRBV6-1; D call uncertain. The CDR3 consists of 15 residues. Germline loops: CDR1 MNHNS, CDR2 SASEGT. Trimming stripped 0 bases from V and 4 bases from J, with 12 bases between. CDR3 in amino acids: CASSEARRQIYGYTF. As DNA, the CDR3 is TGTGCCAGCAGTGAAGCGAGGAGACAAATCTATGGCTACACCTTC.

This clonotype was seen at least ten times. The chain carries TRBV29-1 and TRBJ1-2; D gene ambiguous. The V gene lost 4 bases and the J gene lost 4 bases, with 13 bases spanning the gap. The CDR3 length is 13 residues. CDR1 SQVTM and CDR2 ANQGSEA come from the germline V gene. This chain's CDR3 is CSVGDGISYGYTF. CDR3 coding DNA: TGCAGCGTTGGAGACGGCATCAGCTATGGCTACACCTTC.

This clonotype was observed many times. This chain connects TRBV28 to TRBJ1-6; D might be TRBD1 (6 bases). The CDR3 extends over 15 amino acids. Germline V gene lookup returns CDR1 MDHEN and CDR2 SYDVKM. V lost 3 bases, J lost 10 bases, and 16 bases lay in between. CDR3: CASSFHRAQGSPLHF. CDR3 DNA: TGTGCCAGCAGTTTTCACCGGGCCCAGGGGTCACCCCTCCACTTT.

This clonotype has a count of ten or more. The chain links TRBV9 to TRBJ2-5; 10 nucleotides agree with TRBD2. This CDR3 has 15 residues. CDR1 SGDLS and CDR2 YYNGEE come from the germline V gene. J was trimmed by 2 bases and V by 3 bases; bases with no gene match: 4. The CDR3 reads CASSEVAGGQETQYF. DNA of the CDR3: TGTGCCAGCAGCGAAGTAGCGGGAGGACAAGAGACCCAGTACTTC.

This clonotype was seen at least ten times. This chain uses TRBV6-1 with TRBJ2-5; D not resolved. Germline V gene lookup returns CDR1 MNHNS and CDR2 SASEGT. The CDR3 has 14 amino acids. Trimming took 2 bases from V and 5 from J, leaving 12 bases between them. This CDR3 is CASSERSSVETQYF. The CDR3 region has the DNA TGTGCCAGCAGTGAAAGGTCCAGCGTGGAGACCCAGTACTTC.

The chain combines TRBV7-2 with TRBJ2-5; TRBD2 aligns across 9 bases. The germline V gene encodes CDR1 SGHTA and CDR2 FQGNSA. The CDR3 is 15 amino acids. Germline trimming cut 7 bases from V and 5 bases from J; bases unmatched to any gene: 11. Here the CDR3 reads CASTIKGLAGETQYF. The CDR3 DNA reads as TGTGCCAGCACCATAAAGGGACTAGCAGGGGAGACCCAGTACTTC.

This chain joins TRBV28 and TRBJ2-7; possible D gene TRBD1, 5 bases. Germline CDR1 and CDR2: MDHEN and SYDVKM. CDR3 length: 12 residues. V shed 6 bases and J shed 3 bases, with 9 bases lying between them. CDR3 in DNA: TGTGCCAGCAGGGAAGGGGTCTACGAGCAGTACTTC. Encoded protein: CASREGVYEQYF.

This clonotype has only a few counts. Here the CDR3 DNA reads TGTGCCAGCAGCTTCCAACAGGGAGGCAATCAGCCCCAGCATTTT. It specifies CASSFQQGGNQPQHF. This chain joins TRBV7-2 and TRBJ1-5; a weak D match, TRBD1 (6 bases). V lost 3 bases and J 2 bases, leaving 11 bases between the germline ends. Germline values: CDR1 SGHTA, CDR2 FQGNSA. CDR3 length equals 15 residues.

V usage is TRBV12-3 or TRBV12-4 and J usage is TRBJ1-1; TRBD1 is a possible D gene (5 bases). This CDR3 contains 14 residues. The V and J ends lost 6 bases and 0 bases respectively, with 11 bases between them. CDR3 protein: CASRATDLNTEAFF. DNA for the CDR3: TGTGCCAGCAGAGCGACAGATTTGAACACTGAAGCTTTCTTT.

This rearrangement joins TRBV6-2 or TRBV6-3 to TRBJ1-2; 9 nucleotides agree with TRBD1. CDR1 MNHEY and CDR2 SVGEGT come from the germline V gene. Trimming cost V 6 bases and J 2 bases; bases outside gene matches: 7. The CDR3 loop spans 15 amino acids. The CDR3 nucleotides are TGTGCCAGCAGAGCCACCGGGACAGGGAACTATGGCTACACCTTC. As protein: CASRATGTGNYGYTF.

This clonotype showed up many times. The rearrangement uses TRBV27 and TRBJ2-7, with D hard to call. From germline, CDR1 is MNHEY and CDR2 SMNVEV (reference sequence). The CDR3 is 14 residues long. Trimming removed 7 bases from V and 4 bases from J, with 17 bases in between. CDR3 residues: CASTAGGVPYEQYF. The CDR3 DNA follows: TGTGCCAGCACCGCCGGTGGCGTCCCTTACGAGCAGTACTTC.

This clonotype was counted many times. The chain is built from TRBV29-1 and TRBJ2-6; D not certain. Trimming shortened V by 4 bases and J by 1 base, and 5 bases separated the two germline ends. Germline loops: CDR1 SQVTM, CDR2 ANQGSEA. This CDR3 has 13 amino acids. CDR3 bases: TGCAGCGTTGCGGGTTCTGGGGCCAACGTCCTGACTTTC. Translation: CSVAGSGANVLTF.

This clonotype was seen repeatedly, ten times or more. J is TRBJ1-3 and V is TRBV2; D perhaps matches TRBD1 (6 bases). There are 15 residues in the CDR3. Trimming took off 7 bases at V and 0 bases at J, with 13 bases between the two ends. Germline assignment: CDR1 SNHLY and CDR2 FYNNEI. The CDR3 DNA sequence: TGTGCCAGCAAGACCGGGACATCCTCTGGAAACACCATATATTTT. This gives the protein CASKTGTSSGNTIYF.

The chain employs TRBV10-3 and TRBJ2-7; possible D gene TRBD2, 5 bases. Germline CDR1 reads ENHRY; CDR2 reads SYGVKD. This CDR3 is 12 amino acids long. Trimming cost V 5 bases and J 2 bases, with 7 bases left between them. In nucleotides, the CDR3 is TGTGCCATCAGTACCGGGACCTACGAGCAGTACTTC. Translation: CAISTGTYEQYF.

This clonotype has ten or more counts. V and J are TRBV11-3 and TRBJ1-1, with 8 nucleotides matching TRBD1. The V gene's germline CDR1 is SGHNT and CDR2 YENEEA. The CDR3 runs to 15 residues. The trim removed 5 bases at V and 2 bases at J, leaving 7 bases unmatched. CDR3 bases: TGTGCCAGCAGCGCCCGACAGGGGAGTAACACTGAAGCTTTCTTT. The encoded protein is CASSARQGSNTEAFF.